Shown below are 5 T cell receptor beta chains from a single sample sequenced in a study of lymphopenia after photon versus proton radiotherapy. The table came from immunoSEQ multiplex PCR; TCRdb's copy has only in-frame clones and leaves some out. The table has about 19,000 clones, about nine tenths seen once. The sample here was peripheral blood, taken from a patient treated with photon-based radiotherapy. All receptors come from a man in his 60s with pancreatic cancer.

A remark on this clone: Different DNA sequences within this sample yield the same CDR3. V and J are TRBV18 and TRBJ1-1; a possible D gene is TRBD1 (5 bases). The V end lost 2 bases, the J end lost 9 bases, and 13 bases lay between the germline ends. CDR1 and CDR2 (germline): KGHSH, LQKENI. CDR3 size: 13 residues. The DNA of the CDR3 is TGTGCCAGCTCACCAGCCCCCAGGGTTCAAGCTTTCTTT. Protein product: CASSPAPRVQAFF.

The rearrangement joins TRBV4-2 to TRBJ2-7; TRBD1 might be the D (6 bases). The CDR3 extends over 15 amino acids. Trimming shortened V by 3 bases and J by 2 bases, and 14 bases separated the two germline ends. Germline V gene sequence: CDR1 LGHNA, CDR2 YNFKEQ. This chain's CDR3 is CASSQRPDRTYEQYF. The CDR3 coding sequence is TGTGCCAGCAGCCAGAGACCCGACAGGACCTACGAGCAGTACTTC.

This chain links TRBV2 with TRBJ2-2; possible D gene TRBD1, 5 bases. Trimming took 4 bases from V and 5 from J, leaving 8 bases between them. The CDR3 is 13 amino acids. The V gene's germline CDR1 is SNHLY and CDR2 FYNNEI. CDR3 protein: CASSARETGELFF. The CDR3 DNA reads TGTGCCAGCAGTGCCAGGGAAACCGGGGAGCTGTTTTTT.

The chain uses TRBV25-1 and TRBJ2-1; 9 nucleotides align to TRBD2. J gave up 4 bases and V 3 bases, and 10 bases lay outside the gene matches. Germline V CDR1 and CDR2: MGHDK, SYGVNS. CDR3 length: 17 amino acids. CDR3 coding DNA: TGTGCCAGCAGTGAGGCAGTCCTAGCGGGAAAATACAATGAGCAGTTCTTC. Protein product: CASSEAVLAGKYNEQFF.

This chain joins TRBV18 and TRBJ1-6; TRBD1 agrees at 8 bases. J lost 5 bases, V lost 4 bases, and 1 base had no gene match. The CDR3 totals 14 residues. Germline CDR1 KGHSH, CDR2 LQKENI. The CDR3 sequence: CASSQDRDNSPLHF. The CDR3 DNA sequence: TGTGCCAGCTCACAGGACAGGGATAATTCACCCCTCCACTTT.